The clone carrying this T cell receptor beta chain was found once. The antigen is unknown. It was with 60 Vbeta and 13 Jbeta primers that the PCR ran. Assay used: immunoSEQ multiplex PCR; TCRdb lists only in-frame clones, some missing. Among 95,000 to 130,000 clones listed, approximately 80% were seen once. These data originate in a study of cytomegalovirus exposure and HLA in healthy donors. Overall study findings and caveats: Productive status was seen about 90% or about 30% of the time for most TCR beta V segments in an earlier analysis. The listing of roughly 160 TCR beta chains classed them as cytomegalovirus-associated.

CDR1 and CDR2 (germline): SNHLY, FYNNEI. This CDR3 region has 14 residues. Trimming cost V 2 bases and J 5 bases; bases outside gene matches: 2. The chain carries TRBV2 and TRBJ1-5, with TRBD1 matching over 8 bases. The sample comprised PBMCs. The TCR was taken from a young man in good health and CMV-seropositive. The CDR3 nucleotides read TGTGCCAGCAGTGAACAGGGGGCGGATCAGCCCCAGCATTTT. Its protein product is CASSEQGADQPQHF.